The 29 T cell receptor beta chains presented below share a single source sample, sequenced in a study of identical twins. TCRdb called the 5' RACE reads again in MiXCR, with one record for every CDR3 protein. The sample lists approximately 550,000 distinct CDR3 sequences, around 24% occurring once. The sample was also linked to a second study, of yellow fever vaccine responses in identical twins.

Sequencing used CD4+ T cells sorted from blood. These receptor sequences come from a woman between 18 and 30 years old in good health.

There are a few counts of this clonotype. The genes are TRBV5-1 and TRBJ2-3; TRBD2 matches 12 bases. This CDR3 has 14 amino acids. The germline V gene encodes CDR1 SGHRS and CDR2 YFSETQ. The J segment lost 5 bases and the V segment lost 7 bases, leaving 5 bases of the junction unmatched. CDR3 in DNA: TGCGCCAGCCTAGCGGGGGGGCAGGGAGATACGCAGTATTTT. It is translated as CASLAGGQGDTQYF.

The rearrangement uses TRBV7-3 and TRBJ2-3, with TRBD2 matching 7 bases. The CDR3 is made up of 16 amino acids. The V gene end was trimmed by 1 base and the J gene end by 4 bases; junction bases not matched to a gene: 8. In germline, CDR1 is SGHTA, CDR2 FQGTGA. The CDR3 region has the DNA TGTGCCAGCAGCTTAAGCGGCGGGAGCAGGGCAGATACGCAGTATTTT. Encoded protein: CASSLSGGSRADTQYF.

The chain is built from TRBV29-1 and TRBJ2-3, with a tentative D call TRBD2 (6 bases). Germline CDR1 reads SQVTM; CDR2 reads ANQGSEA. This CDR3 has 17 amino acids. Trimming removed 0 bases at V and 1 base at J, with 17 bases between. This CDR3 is CSVEDRSGLRGTDTQYF. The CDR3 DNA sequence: TGCAGCGTTGAAGATAGGAGCGGACTAAGGGGCACAGATACGCAGTATTTT.

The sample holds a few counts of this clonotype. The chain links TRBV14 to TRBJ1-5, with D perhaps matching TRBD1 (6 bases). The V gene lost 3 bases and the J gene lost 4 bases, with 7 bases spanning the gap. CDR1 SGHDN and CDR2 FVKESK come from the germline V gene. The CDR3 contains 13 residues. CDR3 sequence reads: CASSQQGNQPQHF. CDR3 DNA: TGTGCCAGCAGCCAGCAGGGGAATCAGCCCCAGCATTTT. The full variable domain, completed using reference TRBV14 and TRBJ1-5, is EAGVTQFPSHSVIEKGQTVTLRCDPISGHDNLYWYRRVMGKEIKFLLHFVKESKQDESGMPNNRFLAERTGGTYSTLKVQPAELEDSGVYFCASSQQGNQPQHFGDGTRLSIL.

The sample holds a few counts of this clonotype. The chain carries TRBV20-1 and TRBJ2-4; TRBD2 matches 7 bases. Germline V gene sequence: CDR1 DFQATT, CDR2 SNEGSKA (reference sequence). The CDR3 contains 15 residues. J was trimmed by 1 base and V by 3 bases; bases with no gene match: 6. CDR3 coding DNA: TGCAGTGCTAGTCTACTAGCGTGGGCCAAAAACATTCAGTACTTC. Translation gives CSASLLAWAKNIQYF.

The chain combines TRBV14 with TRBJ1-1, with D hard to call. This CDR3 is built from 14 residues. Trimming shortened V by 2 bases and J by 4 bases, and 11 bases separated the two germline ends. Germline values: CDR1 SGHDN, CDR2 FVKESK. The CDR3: CASSQSLMGTEAFF. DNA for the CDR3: TGTGCCAGCAGCCAATCTTTGATGGGCACTGAAGCTTTCTTT.

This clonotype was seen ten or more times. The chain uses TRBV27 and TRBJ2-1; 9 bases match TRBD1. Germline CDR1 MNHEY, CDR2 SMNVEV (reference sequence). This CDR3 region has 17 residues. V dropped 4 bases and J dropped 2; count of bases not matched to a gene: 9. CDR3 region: CASSSTRTGATYNEQFF. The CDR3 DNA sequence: TGTGCCAGCAGTTCTACCAGGACAGGGGCCACCTACAATGAGCAGTTCTTC.

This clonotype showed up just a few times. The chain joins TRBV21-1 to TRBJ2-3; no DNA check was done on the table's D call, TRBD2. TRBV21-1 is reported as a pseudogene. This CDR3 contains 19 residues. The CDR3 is CASSKFSSFKRGRTDTQYF. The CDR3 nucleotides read TGTGCCAGCAGCAAATTCTCCTCCTTCAAGCGGGGTCGCACAGATACGCAGTATTTT.

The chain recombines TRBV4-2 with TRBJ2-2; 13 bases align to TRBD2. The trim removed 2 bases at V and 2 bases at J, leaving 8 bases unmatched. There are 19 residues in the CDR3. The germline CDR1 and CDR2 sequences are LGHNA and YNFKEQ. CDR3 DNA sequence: TGTGCCAGCAGCCAAAGGGAACTAGCGGGAGGGCCTAACACCGGGGAGCTGTTTTTT. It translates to CASSQRELAGGPNTGELFF.

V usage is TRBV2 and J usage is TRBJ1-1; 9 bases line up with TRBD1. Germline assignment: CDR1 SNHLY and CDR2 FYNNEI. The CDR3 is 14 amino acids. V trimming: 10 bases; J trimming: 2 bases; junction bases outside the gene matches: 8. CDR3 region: CATSATGGNTEAFF. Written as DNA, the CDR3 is TGTGCCACCTCCGCTACAGGGGGCAACACTGAAGCTTTCTTT.

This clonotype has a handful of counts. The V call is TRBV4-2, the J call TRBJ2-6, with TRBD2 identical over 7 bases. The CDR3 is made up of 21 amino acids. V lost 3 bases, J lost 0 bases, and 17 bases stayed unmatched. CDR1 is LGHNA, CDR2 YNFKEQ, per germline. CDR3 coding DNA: TGTGCCAGCAGCCACGAAGGTCCGGGAGGACTACCATCCTCTGGGGCCAACGTCCTGACTTTC. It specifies CASSHEGPGGLPSSGANVLTF.

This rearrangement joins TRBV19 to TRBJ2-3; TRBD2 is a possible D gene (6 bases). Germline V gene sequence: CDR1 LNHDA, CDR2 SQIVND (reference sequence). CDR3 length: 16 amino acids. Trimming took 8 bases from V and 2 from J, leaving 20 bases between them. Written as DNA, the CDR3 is TGTGCCAGTTCGCAGCCGGGAGATCTTTACACAGATACGCAGTATTTT. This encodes CASSQPGDLYTDTQYF.

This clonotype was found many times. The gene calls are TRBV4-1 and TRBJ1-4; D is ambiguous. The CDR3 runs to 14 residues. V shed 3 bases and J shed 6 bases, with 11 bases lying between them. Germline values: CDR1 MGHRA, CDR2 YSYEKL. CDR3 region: CASSHPLRDEKLFF. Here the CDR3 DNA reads TGCGCCAGCAGCCACCCCCTGAGGGATGAAAAACTGTTTTTT.

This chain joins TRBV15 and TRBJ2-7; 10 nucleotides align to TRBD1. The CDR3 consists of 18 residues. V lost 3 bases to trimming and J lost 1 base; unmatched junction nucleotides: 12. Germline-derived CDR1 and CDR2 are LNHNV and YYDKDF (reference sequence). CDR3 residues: CATSSQLTPGQGSYEQYF. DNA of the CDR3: TGTGCCACCAGCAGCCAACTCACTCCGGGACAGGGGTCCTACGAGCAGTACTTC.

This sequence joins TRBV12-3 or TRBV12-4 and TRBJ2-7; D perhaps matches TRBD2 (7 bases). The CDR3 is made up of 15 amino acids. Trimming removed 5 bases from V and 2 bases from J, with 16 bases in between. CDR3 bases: TGTGCCAGCAGTGCCCACAGGGAGGGAGCCTACGAGCAGTACTTC. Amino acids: CASSAHREGAYEQYF.

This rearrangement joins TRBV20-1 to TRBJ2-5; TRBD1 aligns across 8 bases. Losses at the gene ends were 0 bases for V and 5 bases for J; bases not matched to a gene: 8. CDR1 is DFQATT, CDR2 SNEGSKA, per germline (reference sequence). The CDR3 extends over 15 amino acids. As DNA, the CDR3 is TGCAGTGCTAGAGATCGACAGGGGTCCCCGGAGACCCAGTACTTC. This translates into CSARDRQGSPETQYF.

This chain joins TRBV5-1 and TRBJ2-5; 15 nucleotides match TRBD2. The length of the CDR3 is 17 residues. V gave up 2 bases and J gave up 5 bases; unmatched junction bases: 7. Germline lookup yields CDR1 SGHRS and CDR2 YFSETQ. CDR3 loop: CASSFGLAGGRFETQYF. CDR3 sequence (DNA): TGCGCCAGCAGCTTCGGACTAGCGGGGGGGCGGTTCGAGACCCAGTACTTC.

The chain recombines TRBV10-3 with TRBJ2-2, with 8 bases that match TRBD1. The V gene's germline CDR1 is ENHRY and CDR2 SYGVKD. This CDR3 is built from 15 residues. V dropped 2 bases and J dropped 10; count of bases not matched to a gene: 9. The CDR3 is CAISERTGSSMELFF. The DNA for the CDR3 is TGTGCCATCAGTGAGAGGACAGGGAGCAGCATGGAGCTGTTTTTT.

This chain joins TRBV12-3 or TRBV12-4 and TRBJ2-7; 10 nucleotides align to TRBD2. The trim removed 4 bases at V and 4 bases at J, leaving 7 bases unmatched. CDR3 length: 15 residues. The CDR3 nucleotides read TGTGCCAGCAGTTCCCCGGGACTAGCGAGTTACGAGCAGTACTTC. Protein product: CASSSPGLASYEQYF.

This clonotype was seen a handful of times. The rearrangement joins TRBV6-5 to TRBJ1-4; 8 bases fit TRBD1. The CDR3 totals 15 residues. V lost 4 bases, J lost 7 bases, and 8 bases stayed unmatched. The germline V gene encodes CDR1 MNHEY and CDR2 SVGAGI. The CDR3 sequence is CASSLKTGVGEKLFF. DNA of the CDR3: TGTGCCAGCAGTTTGAAGACAGGGGTGGGTGAAAAACTGTTTTTT.

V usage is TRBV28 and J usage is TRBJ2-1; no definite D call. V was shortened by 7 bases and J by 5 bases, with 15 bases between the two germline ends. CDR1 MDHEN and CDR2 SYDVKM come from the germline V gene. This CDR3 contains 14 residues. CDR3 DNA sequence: TGTGCCAGCATTGCGACACCGGACCACAATGAGCAGTTCTTC. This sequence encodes CASIATPDHNEQFF.

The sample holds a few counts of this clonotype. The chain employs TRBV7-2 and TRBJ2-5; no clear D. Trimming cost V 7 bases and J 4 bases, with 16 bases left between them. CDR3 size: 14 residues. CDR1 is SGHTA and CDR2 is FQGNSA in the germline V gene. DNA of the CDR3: TGTGCCAGCACCCTAGTTATGGGCCCAGAGACCCAGTACTTC. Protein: CASTLVMGPETQYF.

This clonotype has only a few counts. CDR3 sequence (DNA): TGTGCCAGCTCACCACAGGGGCAATCTTTGTACACTGAAGCTTTCTTT. This codes for CASSPQGQSLYTEAFF. The chain couples TRBV18 to TRBJ1-1; a weak D match, TRBD1 (5 bases). The V gene lost 1 base and the J gene lost 3 bases, with 15 bases spanning the gap. The CDR3 has 16 amino acids. The germline V gene encodes CDR1 KGHSH and CDR2 LQKENI.

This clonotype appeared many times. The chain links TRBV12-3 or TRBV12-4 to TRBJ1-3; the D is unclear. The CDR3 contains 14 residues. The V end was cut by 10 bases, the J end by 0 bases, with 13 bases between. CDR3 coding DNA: TGTGCCACCTTGAGCCCGTCCTCTGGAAACACCATATATTTT. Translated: CATLSPSSGNTIYF.

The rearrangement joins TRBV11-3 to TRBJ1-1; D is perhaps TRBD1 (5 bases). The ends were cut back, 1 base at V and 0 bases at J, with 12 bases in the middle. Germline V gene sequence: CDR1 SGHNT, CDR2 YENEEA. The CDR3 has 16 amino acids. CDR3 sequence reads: CASSLGQGSVNTEAFF. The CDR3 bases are TGTGCCAGCAGCTTAGGGCAGGGTTCGGTGAACACTGAAGCTTTCTTT.

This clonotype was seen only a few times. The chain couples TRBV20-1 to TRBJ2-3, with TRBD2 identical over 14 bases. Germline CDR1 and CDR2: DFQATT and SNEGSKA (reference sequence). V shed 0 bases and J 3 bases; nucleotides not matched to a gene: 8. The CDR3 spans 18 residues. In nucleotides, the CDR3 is TGCAGTGCTAGAGATACCGGGACTAGCGGGAGTCGTACAGATACGCAGTATTTT. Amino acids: CSARDTGTSGSRTDTQYF.

The CDR3 nucleotides read TGTGCCAGCAGTTTATCGGGTCTCGAGCAGTACTTC. This codes for CASSLSGLEQYF. The chain joins TRBV12-3 or TRBV12-4 to TRBJ2-7; D gene unclear. Trimming took 2 bases from V and 6 from J, leaving 8 bases between them. CDR3 length: 12 residues.

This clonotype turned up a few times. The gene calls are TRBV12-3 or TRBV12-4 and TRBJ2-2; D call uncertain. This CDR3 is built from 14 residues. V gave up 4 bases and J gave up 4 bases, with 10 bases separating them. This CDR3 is CASSSLGFTGELFF. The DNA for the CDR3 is TGTGCCAGCAGTTCTCTCGGTTTCACCGGGGAGCTGTTTTTT.

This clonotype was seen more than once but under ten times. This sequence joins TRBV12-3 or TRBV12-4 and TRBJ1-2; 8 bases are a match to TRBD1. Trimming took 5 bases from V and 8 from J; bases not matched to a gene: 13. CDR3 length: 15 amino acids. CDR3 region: CASSGATGVVVGYTF. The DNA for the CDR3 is TGTGCCAGCAGTGGTGCGACAGGGGTAGTGGTGGGCTACACCTTC.